This T cell receptor (beta chain) was captured in a study of blood T cell repertoires in COVID-19. Study background: The origin of the acute and convalescent COVID-19 samples was the United States, Italy and Spain. T cells, B-cell-depleted T cells, or PBMCs provided the cDNA or gDNA that served as material.

In the original workflow: Researchers report that nucleated cell counts were estimated from reference gene primer amplification. Here immunoSEQ multiplex PCR was the method, and the copy in TCRdb shows in-frame clones only, minus some. Clone size and the V and J calls come from that table; the DNA yielded D and trimming. The top ten clones hold 40% to 45% of a sample with tens of thousands of clones, roughly four fifths of them seen once. This CDR3 is built from 13 residues. Germline V CDR1 and CDR2: SGHTA, FQGNSA. V was trimmed by 3 bases and J by 7 bases, leaving 12 bases between them. The sequence was collected from a man at least 80 years old with acute or convalescent COVID-19. V and J are TRBV7-2 and TRBJ1-2, with a possible D match to TRBD1 (6 bases). Sequencing was carried out using peripheral blood. The CDR3 sequence: CASSFTGSGGYTF. As DNA, the CDR3 is TGTGCCAGCAGCTTTACAGGGTCCGGTGGCTACACCTTC.